This T cell receptor (beta chain) was sequenced during a study of control samples from healthy donors and cancer patients. The repertoire was sequenced with immunoSEQ multiplex PCR; TCRdb's copy has only in-frame clones and lacks some. The sample carries tens of thousands of clones, 89% recorded once. Trimming took off 2 bases at V and 3 bases at J, with 11 bases between the two ends. Germline loops: CDR1 MNHEY, CDR2 SMNVEV (reference sequence). The CDR3 is 14 residues long. What was sequenced was blood. This sequence was found in a middle-aged man in good health. The V and J genes are TRBV27 and TRBJ2-7; D remains ambiguous. The chain's CDR3 is CASSLGYWDYEQYF. CDR3 in DNA: TGTGCCAGCAGTTTAGGGTATTGGGACTACGAGCAGTACTTC.